These 16 T cell receptor beta chains came from one sample sequenced in a study of blood T cell repertoires in COVID-19. Assay: immunoSEQ multiplex PCR; the TCRdb copy retains only in-frame clones and omits some. Altogether 200,000 to 250,000 clones are present, nearly 85% being singletons, with the ten largest covering 1.3%. The source material was peripheral blood. The origin of the receptors is a woman in her 30s with COVID-19, enrolled during active disease.

V gene TRBV7-9 combines with J gene TRBJ1-2; D is perhaps TRBD1 (5 bases). Germline values: CDR1 SEHNR, CDR2 FQNEAQ (reference sequence). V was trimmed by 4 bases and J by 8 bases, leaving 17 bases between them. CDR3 length: 14 amino acids. The CDR3 DNA follows: TGTGCCAGCAGCTCCGACAGCTCGGTTCGAGGCTACACCTTC. Its protein is CASSSDSSVRGYTF.

The chain couples TRBV2 to TRBJ1-2, with TRBD1 matching 10 bases. Germline V gives CDR1 SNHLY, CDR2 FYNNEI. With V trimmed by 0 bases and J by 8 bases, 6 bases remained unmatched. CDR3 size: 15 residues. The CDR3 protein is CASSEASRDRGGYTF. For the CDR3, the DNA is TGTGCCAGCAGTGAAGCGTCTCGGGACAGGGGAGGCTACACCTTC.

The CDR3 coding sequence is TGTGCCAGCAGCTCTGAGGGATTATACGAGCAGTACTTC. This sequence encodes CASSSEGLYEQYF. The chain carries TRBV6-2 or TRBV6-3 and TRBJ2-7, with a weak D call TRBD2 (5 bases). Per germline, CDR1 MNHEY and CDR2 SVGEGT. V lost 6 bases and J lost 4, with 13 bases in between. CDR3 length: 13 amino acids.

This clone was counted only a few times. The chain couples TRBV4-1 to TRBJ2-7, with 9 bases aligning to TRBD1. Per germline, CDR1 MGHRA and CDR2 YSYEKL. The CDR3 sequence is 15 residues long. Trimming took 0 bases from V and 3 from J; bases not matched to a gene: 3. The DNA for the CDR3 is TGCGCCAGCAGCCAAGAGACAGGGGGGGTCTACGAGCAGTACTTC. Amino acid sequence: CASSQETGGVYEQYF.

The rearrangement joins TRBV7-2 to TRBJ2-7; maybe TRBD1 (6 bases). The CDR3 covers 14 residues. V lost 10 bases and J lost 2, with 18 bases in between. Per germline, CDR1 SGHTA and CDR2 FQGNSA. CDR3 DNA: TGTGCCACCCAACAGGGAGAAGTCGCCTACGAGCAGTACTTC. Its translation: CATQQGEVAYEQYF. The whole variable domain, filled in from reference TRBV7-2 and TRBJ2-7, reads GAGVSQSPSNKVTEKGKDVELRCDPISGHTALYWYRQSLGQGLEFLIYFQGNSAPDKSGLPSDRFSAERTGGSVSTLTIQRTQQEDSAVYLCATQQGEVAYEQYFGPGTRLTVT.

With regard to this clone: Other DNA sequences from this sample encode an identical CDR3 as well. V gene TRBV5-1 combines with J gene TRBJ2-7, with 9 nucleotides matching TRBD1. The CDR3 sequence is 14 residues long. Per germline, CDR1 SGHRS and CDR2 YFSETQ. J was trimmed by 2 bases and V by 0 bases; bases with no gene match: 0. The CDR3 protein is CASSLGQGAYEQYF. The CDR3 DNA follows: TGCGCCAGCAGCTTGGGACAGGGGGCCTACGAGCAGTACTTC. The full variable domain, in which reference TRBV5-1 and TRBJ2-7 provide the parts outside the CDR3, is KAGVTQTPRYLIKTRGQQVTLSCSPISGHRSVSWYQQTPGQGLQFLFEYFSETQRNKGNFPGRFSGRQFSNSRSEMNVSTLELGDSALYLCASSLGQGAYEQYFGPGTRLTVT.

V and J are TRBV5-1 and TRBJ1-1; D possibly corresponds to TRBD1 (6 bases). CDR1 SGHRS and CDR2 YFSETQ come from the germline V gene. The V end was cut by 4 bases, the J end by 1 base, with 8 bases between. The CDR3 contains 13 residues. The CDR3 DNA reads as TGCGCCAGCAGCGAGGGACAGAACACTGAAGCTTTCTTT. This codes for CASSEGQNTEAFF.

This chain links TRBV6-5 with TRBJ1-2; 10 bases are a match to TRBD1. Looked up from germline, CDR1 is MNHEY and CDR2 is SVGAGI. With 2 bases clipped from V and 5 bases from J, the junction kept 2 bases outside the gene matches. The CDR3 loop spans 14 amino acids. CDR3 region: CASSYAGQGYGYTF. CDR3 coding DNA: TGTGCCAGCAGTTACGCGGGACAGGGGTATGGCTACACCTTC.

The chain joins TRBV10-3 to TRBJ2-2, with D perhaps matching TRBD2 (6 bases). The germline gives CDR1 ENHRY, CDR2 SYGVKD. This CDR3 is built from 17 residues. V lost 0 bases and J 0 bases, leaving 11 bases between the germline ends. The CDR3 is CAISESPWGANTGELFF. CDR3 sequence (DNA): TGTGCCATCAGTGAGTCCCCATGGGGGGCGAACACCGGGGAGCTGTTTTTT.

This clone was recorded a few times. The chain links TRBV9 to TRBJ1-5; D is possibly TRBD1 (6 bases). Germline CDR1 SGDLS, CDR2 YYNGEE. Deletions cut 5 bases from V and 0 bases from J, with 15 bases between. This CDR3 has 16 amino acids. CDR3 in amino acids: CASRLQGSYSNQPQHF. The CDR3 DNA follows: TGTGCCAGCAGACTCCAGGGGTCTTATAGCAATCAGCCCCAGCATTTT.

The gene calls are TRBV13 and TRBJ2-7; D not certain. The germline V gene encodes CDR1 PRHDT and CDR2 FYEKMQ (reference sequence). The length of the CDR3 is 15 residues. The V end lost 3 bases, the J end lost 5 bases, and 17 bases lay between the germline ends. CDR3 loop: CASSFGVGRRDEQYF. CDR3 sequence (DNA): TGTGCCAGCAGCTTTGGTGTCGGCCGTCGGGACGAGCAGTACTTC.

V gene TRBV27 combines with J gene TRBJ2-5; D is uncertain. There are 12 residues in the CDR3. CDR1 and CDR2 (germline): MNHEY, SMNVEV (reference sequence). V lost 5 bases and J lost 0, with 4 bases in between. In DNA, the CDR3 is TGTGCCAGCAGTCCCAACCAAGAGACCCAGTACTTC. Amino acids: CASSPNQETQYF.

Here the CDR3 reads CASSSGTGDGQETQYF. The DNA for the CDR3 is TGTGCCAGCAGCTCGGGGACAGGGGATGGCCAAGAGACCCAGTACTTC. This chain joins TRBV7-9 and TRBJ2-5, with 10 bases identical to TRBD1. The junction had 6 bases not matched to a gene; V was cut back by 4 bases and J by 1 base. This CDR3 region has 16 residues. The germline V gene has CDR1 SEHNR and CDR2 FQNEAQ (reference sequence).

V is TRBV7-9 and J is TRBJ1-2; D is uncertain. V was shortened by 5 bases and J by 0 bases, with 7 bases between the two germline ends. The V gene's germline CDR1 is SEHNR and CDR2 FQNEAQ (reference sequence). The CDR3 is 13 residues long. Here the CDR3 reads CASSEETNYGYTF. The DNA of the CDR3 is TGTGCCAGCAGCGAAGAGACTAACTATGGCTACACCTTC.

This clone was detected only once. The chain uses TRBV23-1 and TRBJ1-4, with 7 bases fitting TRBD1. TRBV23-1 belongs to the ORF category, with a function that is uncertain. The CDR3 extends over 16 amino acids. Germline trimming cut 9 bases from V and 7 bases from J; bases unmatched to any gene: 17. CDR3 DNA: TGCGCCAGAGGGACAGAATCTGGGGATGGTGTTGAAAAACTGTTTTTT. Encoded protein: CARGTESGDGVEKLFF.

J is TRBJ2-1 and V is TRBV5-1; TRBD1 agrees at 9 bases. CDR1 SGHRS and CDR2 YFSETQ come from the germline V gene. The CDR3 runs to 17 residues. V gave up 4 bases and J gave up 2 bases; unmatched junction bases: 10. In DNA, the CDR3 is TGCGCCAGCAGCATAACGCTACAGGGGGCTACCTACAATGAGCAGTTCTTC. Its translation is CASSITLQGATYNEQFF.